A single sample is the source of the 19 T cell receptor beta chains below, sequenced in a study of breast tumors, draining lymph nodes, adjacent tissues. Breast cancer patients provided tissue from their axillary draining lymph nodes. TCRdb reprocessed the multiplex PCR reads via MiXCR and lists one record per CDR3 protein. The sample carries fewer than 150,000 distinct CDR3 sequences, 21% recorded once. What was sequenced was axillary lymph node tissue. All receptors come from a female donor with breast cancer. Some clones in this sample may be carry-over from other donors' samples.

This clonotype has at least ten counts. The chain employs TRBV20-1 and TRBJ2-1; D ambiguous. Trimming left V 1 base short and J 4 bases short, with 5 bases between. This CDR3 spans 12 amino acids. Per germline, CDR1 DFQATT and CDR2 SNEGSKA (reference sequence). CDR3 sequence: CSARGAYNEQFF. The CDR3 DNA reads as TGCAGTGCTAGAGGGGCGTACAATGAGCAGTTCTTC.

This clonotype was recorded many times. The J gene is TRBJ2-1, the V gene TRBV12-3 or TRBV12-4; D is possibly TRBD2 (5 bases). The CDR3 is 12 amino acids. V was trimmed by 6 bases and J by 10 bases, leaving 13 bases between them. In nucleotides, the CDR3 is TGTGCCAGCAGCCGTACTAGATCGGAGCAGTTCTTC. Protein product: CASSRTRSEQFF.

Many counts were recorded for this clonotype. The chain is built from TRBV6-1 and TRBJ2-1, with 8 positions matching TRBD1. V was pared by 6 bases and J by 9 bases, with 7 bases of the junction left unmatched. The CDR3 consists of 13 residues. Per the germline V gene, CDR1 is MNHNS and CDR2 is SASEGT. The CDR3 is CASRVQGVGEQFF. Here the CDR3 DNA reads TGTGCCAGCAGAGTACAGGGGGTAGGTGAGCAGTTCTTC.

This clonotype was recorded many times. The CDR3 DNA is TGTGCCAGCAGCGCGGACAGGGGAGGGAATCAGCCCCAGCATTTT. Its translation: CASSADRGGNQPQHF. The genes are TRBV2 and TRBJ1-5, with 9 bases that match TRBD1. Germline V gene lookup returns CDR1 SNHLY and CDR2 FYNNEI. CDR3 size: 15 residues. J was trimmed by 4 bases and V by 6 bases; bases with no gene match: 7. Full variable domain (remainder filled in from reference TRBV2 and TRBJ1-5): EPEVTQTPSHQVTQMGQEVILRCVPISNHLYFYWYRQILGQKVEFLVSFYNNEISEKSEIFDDQFSVERPDGSNFTLKIRSTKLEDSAMYFCASSADRGGNQPQHFGDGTRLSIL.

This clonotype has a count of ten or more. The rearrangement joins TRBV7-9 to TRBJ1-6; tentative D call: TRBD1 (5 bases). Germline loops: CDR1 SEHNR, CDR2 FQNEAQ (reference sequence). With 6 bases removed from V and 8 bases from J, the gap between germline ends came to 14 bases. The CDR3 totals 14 residues. CDR3 sequence reads: CASSPTRGDSPLHF. CDR3 nucleotide sequence: TGTGCCAGCAGTCCAACCAGAGGGGATTCACCCCTCCACTTT.

This clonotype was detected ten times or more. Likely a read error: the CDR3 ends without its conserved phenylalanine or tryptophan. The DNA is omitted, as the CDR3 cannot be located on it reliably, and the CDR3 follows TCRdb's listing. The rearrangement joins TRBV29-1 to TRBJ2-1; the table names TRBD1, a call not compared with the DNA. The CDR3 totals 9 residues, both ends included. In germline, CDR1 is SQVTM, CDR2 ANQGSEA. CDR3: CSVEDTPPG.

The sample holds many counts of this clonotype. The rearrangement uses TRBV5-1 and TRBJ2-7; D is unclear. CDR3 length: 14 residues. The germline V gene encodes CDR1 SGHRS and CDR2 YFSETQ. V was trimmed by 3 bases and J by 2 bases, leaving 12 bases between them. CDR3 sequence reads: CASSSPGNTYEQYF. CDR3 DNA: TGCGCCAGCAGCTCGCCAGGTAATACCTACGAGCAGTACTTC.

This clonotype has a single count. A much larger clone differs by one base, so this may be a read error. The chain employs TRBV11-2 and TRBJ2-5; tentative D call: TRBD2 (5 bases). The germline V gene has CDR1 SGHAT and CDR2 FQNNGV. Trimming removed 5 bases at V and 5 bases at J, with 15 bases between. This CDR3 spans 14 amino acids. The CDR3 is CASSPIGGGETQYF. CDR3 nucleotide sequence: TGTGCCAGCAGCCCCATAGGAGGTGGGGAGACCCAGTACTTC.

The rearrangement joins TRBV28 to TRBJ2-3; 7 bases map to TRBD2. The CDR3 totals 17 residues. Germline V gene sequence: CDR1 MDHEN, CDR2 SYDVKM. V shed 2 bases, J shed 11 bases, and the junction held 19 bases outside the gene matches. The DNA of the CDR3 is TGTGCCAGCAGTTTACCCTGGGGGGGAGGGCCGGTCGGTATGCAGTATTTT. Translated: CASSLPWGGGPVGMQYF.

The V and J genes are TRBV18 and TRBJ2-5; D ambiguous. The V and J ends lost 1 base and 4 bases respectively, with 13 bases between them. The germline gives CDR1 KGHSH, CDR2 LQKENI. The CDR3 is 15 amino acids. DNA of the CDR3: TGTGCCAGCTCACCACAAGGGATCGCCGGAGAGACCCAGTACTTC. Protein product: CASSPQGIAGETQYF. Combining the CDR3 with reference TRBV18 and TRBJ2-5 gives the whole variable domain NAGVMQNPRHLVRRRGQEARLRCSPMKGHSHVYWYRQLPEEGLKFMVYLQKENIIDESGMPKERFSAEFPKEGPSILRIQQVVRGDSAAYFCASSPQGIAGETQYFGPGTRLLVL.

This clonotype was found many times. This rearrangement joins TRBV19 to TRBJ2-7; a possible D gene is TRBD1 (7 bases). V gave up 3 bases and J gave up 7 bases, with 19 bases separating them. The CDR3 runs 15 residues. The V gene's germline CDR1 is LNHDA and CDR2 SQIVND (reference sequence). The CDR3: CASSIRGTAGLEQYF. CDR3 nucleotides: TGTGCCAGTAGTATTCGGGGGACAGCCGGCTTGGAGCAGTACTTC.

This clonotype showed up many times. The V call is TRBV9, the J call TRBJ2-6, with no clear D. CDR3 length: 16 amino acids. Trimming stripped 2 bases from V and 0 bases from J, with 9 bases between. Looked up from germline, CDR1 is SGDLS and CDR2 is YYNGEE. CDR3 sequence: CASSVGISSGANVLTF. DNA of the CDR3: TGTGCCAGCAGCGTTGGGATCTCCTCTGGGGCCAACGTCCTGACTTTC.

In its sample, this clonotype was seen once. The final CDR3 position lacks the conserved phenylalanine or tryptophan, pointing to a likely read error. Because the CDR3's place on the DNA is in doubt, the DNA is left out and the CDR3 is given as listed by TCRdb. V gene TRBV20-1 combines with J gene TRBJ2-7; TRBD2, as called in the table, went unchecked against the DNA. CDR1 and CDR2 (germline): DFQATT, SNEGSKA (reference sequence). The CDR3 is made up of 12 amino acids, end residues included. This CDR3 is CSASSGSSERYL.

Ten or more counts support this clonotype. The chain has TRBV6-2 or TRBV6-3 and TRBJ2-1, with TRBD2 identical over 14 bases. CDR1 is MNHEY and CDR2 is SVGEGT in the germline V gene. The CDR3 has 20 residues. V lost 4 bases to trimming and J lost 5 bases; unmatched junction nucleotides: 16. The CDR3: CASSSQSTSGRAWAHNEQFF. CDR3 bases: TGTGCCAGCAGTTCTCAATCGACTAGCGGGAGGGCCTGGGCACACAATGAGCAGTTCTTC.

In its sample, this clonotype was seen many times. The gene calls are TRBV5-6 and TRBJ2-1; D not resolved. The CDR3 contains 11 residues. Germline V gene lookup returns CDR1 SGHDT and CDR2 YYEEEE. V shed 0 bases and J shed 8 bases, with 3 bases lying between them. The CDR3 is CASSLGHEQFF. The CDR3 DNA reads TGTGCCAGCAGCTTGGGGCATGAGCAGTTCTTC.

In this sample, this clonotype turned up a few times. This chain's CDR3 is CASSLYLPGGITGELFF. Here the CDR3 DNA reads TGTGCCAGCTCCTTATACCTGCCAGGGGGCATCACCGGGGAGCTGTTTTTT. This chain connects TRBV18 to TRBJ2-2; 8 positions agree with TRBD1. V shed 6 bases and J 4 bases; nucleotides not matched to a gene: 13. The CDR3 spans 17 residues. CDR1 is KGHSH, CDR2 LQKENI, per germline.

This clonotype was seen repeatedly, ten times or more. The chain links TRBV15 to TRBJ1-5, with TRBD1 matching 9 bases. CDR1 LNHNV and CDR2 YYDKDF come from the germline V gene (reference sequence). The CDR3 sequence is 16 residues long. V gave up 1 base and J gave up 5 bases; unmatched junction bases: 6. For the CDR3, the DNA is TGTGCCACCAGCAGAGGGGACAGGGTTGCAGATCAGCCCCAGCATTTT. This translates into CATSRGDRVADQPQHF.

Regarding this clonotype: This may come from a read error, since a much larger clone is one base off. This chain links TRBV6-4 with TRBJ2-7, with D possibly TRBD1 on 6 matching bases. V was trimmed by 4 bases and J by 0 bases, leaving 10 bases between them. Germline V gene lookup returns CDR1 MRHNA and CDR2 SNTAGT. This CDR3 spans 14 amino acids. The CDR3 sequence: CASSADRRSYEQYF. The DNA for the CDR3 is TGTGCCAGCAGTGCAGACAGGCGCTCCTACGAGCAGTACTTC.

This clonotype was counted ten times or more. The chain uses TRBV14 and TRBJ2-1; D is unresolved. Trimming stripped 3 bases from V and 1 base from J, with 10 bases between. The CDR3 spans 15 residues. Germline CDR1 and CDR2: SGHDN and FVKESK. In DNA form, the CDR3 reads TGTGCCAGCAGCCATTGGGCGGTTTCCTACAATGAGCAGTTCTTC. It is translated as CASSHWAVSYNEQFF.